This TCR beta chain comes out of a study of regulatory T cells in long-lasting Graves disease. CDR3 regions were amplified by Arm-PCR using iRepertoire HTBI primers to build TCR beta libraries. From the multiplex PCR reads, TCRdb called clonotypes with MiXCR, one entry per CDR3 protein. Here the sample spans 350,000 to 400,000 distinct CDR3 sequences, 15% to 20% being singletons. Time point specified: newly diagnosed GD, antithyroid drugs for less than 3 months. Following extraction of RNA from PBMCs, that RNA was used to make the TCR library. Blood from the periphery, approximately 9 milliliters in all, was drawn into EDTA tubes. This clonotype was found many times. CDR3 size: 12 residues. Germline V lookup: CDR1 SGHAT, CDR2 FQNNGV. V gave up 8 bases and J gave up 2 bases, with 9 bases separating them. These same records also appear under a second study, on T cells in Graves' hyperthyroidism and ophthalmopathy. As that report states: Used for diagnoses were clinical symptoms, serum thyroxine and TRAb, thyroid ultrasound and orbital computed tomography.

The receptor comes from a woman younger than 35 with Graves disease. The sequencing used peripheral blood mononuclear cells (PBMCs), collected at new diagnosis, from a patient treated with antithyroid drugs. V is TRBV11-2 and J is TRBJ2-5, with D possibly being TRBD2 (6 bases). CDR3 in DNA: TGTGCCAGCGCGGGACTGCAAGAGACCCAGTACTTC. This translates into CASAGLQETQYF.